The 30 T cell receptor beta chains presented below share a single source sample, sequenced in a study of breast tumors, draining lymph nodes, adjacent tissues. TCRdb called the multiplex PCR reads again in MiXCR, with one record for every CDR3 protein. This table has fewer than 200,000 distinct CDR3 sequences, 30% to 35% appearing once. Samples came from axillary lymph nodes draining the breast cancer. Material for sequencing was axillary lymph node tissue. The receptor set was obtained from a female donor with breast cancer. Some clones in this sample may be carry-over from other donors' samples.

Only a few counts were recorded for this clonotype. A much larger clone differs from this one at a single base, so this may be a read error. The rearrangement uses TRBV20-1 and TRBJ2-7, with 8 positions matching TRBD2. V lost 3 bases and J lost 7; bases outside the gene matches: 14. The CDR3 runs to 15 residues. Germline loops: CDR1 DFQATT, CDR2 SNEGSKA (reference sequence). The CDR3 protein is CSARPLSGRTGEQYF. The CDR3 coding sequence is TGCAGTGCTAGGCCCCTAAGCGGGAGAACCGGTGAGCAGTACTTC.

This clonotype occurred a few times. A read error is possible here, since a much larger clone lies one base away. V gene TRBV19 combines with J gene TRBJ2-5, with 8 bases aligning to TRBD2. There are 14 residues in the CDR3. Germline CDR1 reads LNHDA; CDR2 reads SQIVND (reference sequence). The CDR3 spells CAGSAPGGGLGQYF. CDR3 sequence (DNA): TGTGCCGGTAGTGCTCCCGGGGGGGGCTTGGGCCAGTACTTC.

Note on this clonotype: This may be a read error, as it is one base from a much larger clone. This rearrangement joins TRBV2 to TRBJ1-2; 9 bases are a match to TRBD1. The CDR3 extends over 13 amino acids. The germline V gene encodes CDR1 SNHLY and CDR2 FYNNEI. Trimming removed 6 bases from V and 9 bases from J; junction bases left unmatched: 8. CDR3 sequence: CASRTGGWYSYTF. The CDR3 DNA reads as TGTGCCAGCAGAACAGGGGGCTGGTATAGCTACACCTTC.

On this clonotype: This may come from a read error, since a much larger clone is one base off. The CDR3 bases are TGTGCCAGCAGCTACGGGACAGCCTACAATGGGCAGTTCTTC. It encodes CASSYGTAYNGQFF. The V gene is TRBV5-5, the J gene TRBJ2-1, with TRBD1 identical over 7 bases. This CDR3 spans 14 amino acids. The germline V gene has CDR1 SGHKS and CDR2 YYEKEE (reference sequence).

The V gene is TRBV12-3 or TRBV12-4, the J gene TRBJ1-6; TRBD1 is a possible D gene (6 bases). The length of the CDR3 is 16 residues. V lost 5 bases and J 10 bases, leaving 21 bases between the germline ends. The CDR3: CASSIGAGAGTSPLHF. The CDR3 nucleotides are TGTGCCAGCAGTATCGGGGCAGGGGCCGGGACGTCACCCCTCCACTTT.

This clonotype was seen many times. The V and J genes are TRBV7-9 and TRBJ2-7; 8 bases match TRBD1. The ends lost 3 bases at V and 2 bases at J; junction bases unmatched: 3. The germline V gene encodes CDR1 SEHNR and CDR2 FQNEAQ (reference sequence). This CDR3 spans 14 amino acids. CDR3 bases: TGTGCCAGCAGCTTGGGACAGGTGCCCTACGAGCAGTACTTC. It encodes CASSLGQVPYEQYF.

This clonotype has at least ten counts. This chain links TRBV12-3 or TRBV12-4 with TRBJ2-3; D gene unclear. V shed 4 bases and J shed 2 bases, with 16 bases lying between them. The CDR3 is made up of 16 amino acids. The CDR3: CASSSPIATLTDTQYF. As DNA, the CDR3 is TGTGCCAGCAGTTCCCCCATCGCAACTCTCACAGATACGCAGTATTTT.

This clonotype was seen at least ten times. V usage is TRBV4-1 and J usage is TRBJ1-2; 7 bases align to TRBD1. The junction had 6 bases not matched to a gene; V was cut back by 4 bases and J by 4 bases. The CDR3 runs to 14 residues. Germline loops: CDR1 MGHRA, CDR2 YSYEKL. CDR3 sequence: CASSPTGQVYGYTF. The CDR3 coding sequence is TGCGCCAGCAGCCCTACAGGACAGGTCTATGGCTACACCTTC.

This clonotype was counted at least ten times. The gene calls are TRBV4-2 and TRBJ2-3, with TRBD2 matching over 7 bases. Germline V gives CDR1 LGHNA, CDR2 YNFKEQ. The CDR3 loop spans 17 amino acids. J was trimmed by 3 bases and V by 1 base; bases with no gene match: 10. CDR3 sequence reads: CASSQAFRLADTDTQYF. In DNA form, the CDR3 reads TGTGCCAGCAGCCAAGCGTTTCGGCTAGCGGATACAGATACGCAGTATTTT.

This clonotype was found a few times. V usage is TRBV3-1 and J usage is TRBJ2-7; D is unresolved. CDR3 size: 13 residues. Germline V gene sequence: CDR1 LGHDT, CDR2 YNNKEL (reference sequence). Trimming removed 4 bases from V and 3 bases from J, with 10 bases in between. CDR3 sequence reads: CASSPTWNYEQYF. The CDR3 DNA follows: TGTGCCAGCAGCCCCACCTGGAACTACGAGCAGTACTTC.

The table lists this clonotype with many counts. The V call is TRBV19, the J call TRBJ2-5; 12 bases are a match to TRBD2. Germline loops: CDR1 LNHDA, CDR2 SQIVND (reference sequence). V shed 4 bases, J shed 5 bases, and the junction held 8 bases outside the gene matches. This CDR3 is 16 amino acids long. The CDR3: CASSRGGLAGRETQYF. CDR3 sequence (DNA): TGTGCCAGTAGTAGGGGAGGACTAGCGGGAAGGGAGACCCAGTACTTC.

This clonotype was recorded at least ten times. The J gene is TRBJ1-5, the V gene TRBV9; the D gene is possibly TRBD1 (5 bases). V was shortened by 3 bases and J by 14 bases, with 24 bases between the two germline ends. Germline CDR1 SGDLS, CDR2 YYNGEE. The CDR3 is 15 amino acids. CDR3 sequence: CASSASPEGPYHKHF. In DNA, the CDR3 is TGTGCCAGCAGCGCCTCCCCAGAGGGGCCCTACCATAAGCATTTT.

This clonotype was detected many times. J is TRBJ2-2 and V is TRBV12-3 or TRBV12-4, with D uncertain. The CDR3 sequence is 16 residues long. V was cut by 7 bases and J by 5 bases, with 20 bases left in between. The CDR3 here is CASTHNLIIQTGELFF. The CDR3 DNA follows: TGTGCCAGCACCCACAACCTAATAATACAAACCGGGGAGCTGTTTTTT.

Ten or more counts support this clonotype. This chain connects TRBV19 to TRBJ2-3; TRBD2 matches at 9 bases. With V trimmed by 4 bases and J by 0 bases, 5 bases remained unmatched. The CDR3 consists of 16 residues. Germline V lookup: CDR1 LNHDA, CDR2 SQIVND (reference sequence). DNA for the CDR3: TGTGCCAGTAGTACCCGACTAGCGGCCAGCACAGATACGCAGTATTTT. It translates to CASSTRLAASTDTQYF.

This chain links TRBV7-9 with TRBJ2-1, with D perhaps matching TRBD2 (5 bases). Deletions cut 3 bases from V and 8 bases from J, with 14 bases between. This CDR3 comprises 14 residues. Germline assignment: CDR1 SEHNR and CDR2 FQNEAQ (reference sequence). The chain's CDR3 is CASSFEGVGYEQFF. The CDR3 DNA follows: TGTGCCAGCAGCTTTGAGGGCGTAGGGTATGAGCAGTTCTTC.

A few counts support this clonotype. A single base separates this from a much larger clone, so it may be a read error. Because it lacks the conserved phenylalanine or tryptophan at the end, this CDR3 is likely a read error. The chain links TRBV19 to TRBJ2-2, with 9 bases that match TRBD2. The CDR3 sequence is 14 residues long. Trimming at V came to 4 bases and at J to 6 bases, leaving 3 bases not matched to a gene. Germline CDR1 LNHDA, CDR2 SQIVND (reference sequence). CDR3 loop: CASSTSGKAGELFL. CDR3 DNA sequence: TGTGCCAGTAGTACTAGCGGGAAGGCCGGGGAGCTGTTTCTT.

Ten or more counts support this clonotype. V and J are TRBV19 and TRBJ1-4, with D uncertain. This CDR3 comprises 15 residues. The V gene's germline CDR1 is LNHDA and CDR2 SQIVND (reference sequence). The V end was cut by 5 bases, the J end by 0 bases, with 10 bases between. Written as DNA, the CDR3 is TGTGCCAGTAGTGATGGGAGCGCAACTAATGAAAAACTGTTTTTT. Encoded protein: CASSDGSATNEKLFF.

Of note for this clonotype: The CDR3 ends on some other residue instead of the conserved phenylalanine or tryptophan, so this is likely a read error. The DNA is left out, because the CDR3 cannot be placed on it with certainty; the CDR3 is given as TCRdb lists it. CDR3 sequence: CASSSQTSGHL. V is TRBV7-2 and J is TRBJ2-7; TRBD2 was called by the table and not checked on the DNA. Germline V lookup: CDR1 SGHTA, CDR2 FQGNSA. The CDR3 is 11 residues long, ends included.

This clonotype was counted at least ten times. The chain employs TRBV5-6 and TRBJ2-5; tentatively, D is TRBD1 (6 bases). This CDR3 is 18 amino acids long. Germline CDR1 is SGHDT and CDR2 is YYEEEE. The V end lost 1 base, the J end lost 0 bases, and 19 bases lay between the germline ends. The CDR3 sequence is CASSLKSSRTDYQETQYF. The CDR3 DNA sequence: TGTGCCAGCAGCTTGAAGTCTTCCCGGACAGACTACCAAGAGACCCAGTACTTC.

Concerning this clonotype: The junction differs from germline at one of its ends, possibly a read error. The chain couples TRBV3-1 to TRBJ1-2, with D uncertain. The germline CDR1 and CDR2 sequences are LGHDT and YNNKEL (reference sequence). This CDR3 contains 13 residues. The CDR3 is CVSSQKVPYGYTF. The CDR3, as DNA: TGTGTCAGCAGCCAAAAGGTCCCCTATGGCTACACCTTC. Together with reference TRBV3-1 and TRBJ1-2, the CDR3 gives the full variable domain: DTAVSQTPKYLVTQMGNDKSIKCEQNLGHDTMYWYKQDSKKFLKIMFSYNNKELIINETVPNRFSPKSPDKAHLNLHINSLELGDSAVYFCVSSQKVPYGYTFGSGTRLTVV.

The chain combines TRBV27 with TRBJ1-2; possible D gene TRBD1, 6 bases. In germline, CDR1 is MNHEY, CDR2 SMNVEV (reference sequence). CDR3 length equals 15 residues. Trimming removed 5 bases from V and 2 bases from J, with 15 bases in between. The CDR3 region has the DNA TGTGCCAGCAGTCTAGGACAGAACCTGAACTATGGCTACACCTTC. As protein: CASSLGQNLNYGYTF.

With regard to this clonotype: A much larger clone differs by one base, so this may be a read error. The gene calls are TRBV11-2 and TRBJ2-3; no clear D. The CDR3 sequence is 13 residues long. CDR1 SGHAT and CDR2 FQNNGV come from the germline V gene. Trimming took off 0 bases at V and 9 bases at J, with 10 bases between the two ends. DNA of the CDR3: TGTGCCAGCAGCTTAGAATTCGAAGGAACGCAGTATTTT. Translation gives CASSLEFEGTQYF.

This clonotype was recorded many times. This chain connects TRBV6-1 to TRBJ1-5; D gene ambiguous. Per the germline V gene, CDR1 is MNHNS and CDR2 is SASEGT. The CDR3 consists of 15 residues. V was clipped by 2 bases and J by 9 bases, with 17 bases between them. The CDR3 bases are TGTGCCAGCAGTGAATCGGATCTGCGAGGGAGGCCCCAGCATTTT. Its translation is CASSESDLRGRPQHF.

This clonotype was observed many times. This chain joins TRBV19 and TRBJ2-1; 13 nucleotides align to TRBD2. Germline V lookup: CDR1 LNHDA, CDR2 SQIVND (reference sequence). Trimming at V came to 5 bases and at J to 9 bases, leaving 7 bases not matched to a gene. The CDR3 covers 15 residues. CDR3 nucleotides: TGTGCCAGTAGTCCAACACTAGCGGGAGGGGGTGAGCAGTTCTTC. Its translation: CASSPTLAGGGEQFF.

Concerning this clonotype: A much larger clone sits a single nucleotide away, making a read error possible. Without the conserved terminal phenylalanine or tryptophan, this CDR3 likely stems from a read error. The J gene is TRBJ2-2, the V gene TRBV30, with TRBD1 matching 7 bases. Trimming took 4 bases from V and 6 from J; bases not matched to a gene: 5. Germline V gene lookup returns CDR1 GTSNPN and CDR2 SVGIG (reference sequence). The CDR3 totals 13 residues. The CDR3 coding sequence is TGTGCCTGGACGGGACAGTTCGCCGGGGAGCTGTTTCTT. Encoded protein: CAWTGQFAGELFL.

This clonotype was counted ten times or more. This chain connects TRBV20-1 to TRBJ2-1; D is unclear. Deletions cut 4 bases from V and 1 base from J, with 11 bases between. Germline V lookup: CDR1 DFQATT, CDR2 SNEGSKA (reference sequence). There are 14 residues in the CDR3. The CDR3 DNA reads TGCAGTGCTATCTGGTACCGGTCCTACAATGAGCAGTTCTTC. This gives the protein CSAIWYRSYNEQFF.

This clonotype was observed a handful of times. A much larger clone differs by one base, so this may be a read error. The J gene is TRBJ2-7, the V gene TRBV20-1; the match to TRBD2 covers 12 bases. The CDR3 has 14 residues. Germline V gene lookup returns CDR1 DFQATT and CDR2 SNEGSKA (reference sequence). V trimming: 3 bases; J trimming: 7 bases; junction bases outside the gene matches: 7. Written as DNA, the CDR3 is TGCAGTGCTAGCAGGACTAGCGGGATGGCGGAGCAGTACTTC. This translates into CSASRTSGMAEQYF.

The CDR3 loop is CASSGGTTYEQYF. In nucleotides, the CDR3 is TGTGCCAGCAGTGGGGGCACGACATACGAGCAGTACTTC. The chain combines TRBV6-1 with TRBJ2-7; D perhaps matches TRBD1 (5 bases). Germline V gene sequence: CDR1 MNHNS, CDR2 SASEGT. CDR3 length: 13 amino acids. Trimming cost V 4 bases and J 4 bases, with 11 bases left between them.

This chain joins TRBV6-1 and TRBJ2-5; possible D gene TRBD1, 5 bases. Deletions cut 4 bases from V and 4 bases from J, with 10 bases between. The CDR3 has 13 residues. Germline V gene data show CDR1 as MNHNS and CDR2 as SASEGT. In DNA form, the CDR3 reads TGTGCCAGCAGTGGACAGAGCTTAGAGACCCAGTACTTC. Its protein product is CASSGQSLETQYF.

This clonotype was picked up many times. The genes are TRBV15 and TRBJ2-5; D gene ambiguous. Looked up from germline, CDR1 is LNHNV and CDR2 is YYDKDF (reference sequence). CDR3 size: 15 residues. Trimming cost V 3 bases and J 2 bases, with 13 bases left between them. The chain's CDR3 is CATSRGSGGQETQYF. CDR3 nucleotides: TGTGCCACCAGCAGGGGGTCAGGCGGTCAAGAGACCCAGTACTTC. Based on the CDR3 plus reference TRBV15 and TRBJ2-5, the full variable domain is DAMVIQNPRYQVTQFGKPVTLSCSQTLNHNVMYWYQQKSSQAPKLLFHYYDKDFNNEADTPDNFQSRRPNTSFCFLDIRSPGLGDTAMYLCATSRGSGGQETQYFGPGTRLLVL.